Sequencing of this T cell receptor beta chain was carried out in a study of blood T cell repertoires in COVID-19. Study-wide context: Nucleic acid was either cDNA or gDNA, and it came from T cells, B-cell-depleted T cells, or PBMCs.

CDR1 and CDR2 (germline): KGHSH, LQKENI. The CDR3 totals 15 residues. The V end was cut by 3 bases, the J end by 5 bases, with 16 bases between. Original analysis: Using reference gene primer amplification, nucleated cell counts were estimated. Data came from immunoSEQ multiplex PCR; TCRdb stores just in-frame clones and leaves some out. The DNA was the basis for D and trimming; V, J and clone size are from that table. The table has 310,000 or so clones, roughly 84% seen once. Sequenced sample: peripheral blood. The V call is TRBV18, the J call TRBJ2-5; D call uncertain. The TCR originated in a middle-aged man with active or convalescent COVID-19. The CDR3 DNA is TGTGCCAGCTCACCCCCCTCGCGTGTTGTGGAGACCCAGTACTTC. Encoded protein: CASSPPSRVVETQYF.